A selection of T cell receptor beta chains follows, all from one sample in a study of OX40 agonist ivuxolimab in advanced cancers. Measured with immunoSEQ multiplex PCR; TCRdb has only the in-frame clones, and not every one. The repertoire holds about 76,000 clones, with roughly 88% as singletons. Source: CD4+ or CD8+ T cells sorted from blood, taken in a trial of the OX40 agonist ivuxolimab. The source of these receptors is an adult with an advanced solid tumor such as melanoma, head and neck, liver or kidney cancer. CDR3s include the opening cysteine and the closing phenylalanine or tryptophan. A D gene is named only where the DNA matches it firmly. Expanded clones get a size class; other rows say once, few or many, or leave the size out.

cdr3_aa cdr3_nt d_call cdr3_length j_call clone_size v_call
CAVRTASTDTQYF TGTGCCGTCCGGACGGCTAGCACAGATACGCAGTATTTT NA 13 TRBJ2-3 once TRBV27
CASSLLSGGRGDTQYF TGTGCCAGCAGCTTACTTAGCGGGGGGCGGGGAGATACGCAGTATTTT TRBD2 16 TRBJ2-3 NA TRBV7-2
CASSVDGRKADTQYF TGTGCCAGCAGCGTAGATGGTCGAAAAGCAGATACGCAGTATTTT NA 15 TRBJ2-3 NA TRBV9
CASRRGGANTEAFF TGTGCCAGCAGGAGGGGGGGGGCGAACACTGAAGCTTTCTTT NA 14 TRBJ1-1 NA TRBV6-5
CASSVLQYESHQPQHF TGTGCCAGCAGTGTTCTTCAGTACGAATCCCATCAGCCCCAGCATTTT NA 16 TRBJ1-5 NA TRBV2
CASTLSLGGELFF TGTGCCAGCACCCTTAGCTTGGGCGGGGAGCTGTTTTTT NA 13 TRBJ2-2 many TRBV7-9
CASSLGSGLLPGELFF TGTGCCAGCAGCTTGGGGTCGGGACTACTCCCCGGGGAGCTGTTTTTT TRBD2 16 TRBJ2-2 once TRBV5-4
CASSGRLAGLADTQYF TGTGCCAGCAGTGGTCGACTAGCGGGATTAGCAGATACGCAGTATTTT TRBD2 16 TRBJ2-3 NA TRBV6-1
CASKGQAYNEQFF TGCGCCAGCAAAGGACAAGCGTACAATGAGCAGTTCTTC NA 13 TRBJ2-1 NA TRBV10-2
CAAKRGTGASEQYF TGTGCCGCCAAAAGAGGGACAGGGGCAAGCGAGCAGTACTTC TRBD1 14 TRBJ2-7 once TRBV6-6
CATSIRQGYEQYF TGTGCCACCAGCATAAGACAGGGCTACGAGCAGTACTTC TRBD1 13 TRBJ2-7 once TRBV15
CASSLYASASEQFF TGTGCCAGCAGCTTGTATGCGTCGGCTAGTGAGCAGTTCTTC NA 14 TRBJ2-1 NA TRBV5-8
CASSDSLPASYEQYF TGTGCCAGCAGTGACTCGTTGCCTGCTTCCTACGAGCAGTACTTC NA 15 TRBJ2-7 NA TRBV6-4
CACSTNSYNEQFF TGTGCCTGCTCGACCAACTCCTACAATGAGCAGTTCTTC NA 13 TRBJ2-1 few TRBV30
CASGPPRQGYGYTF TGTGCTAGTGGTCCCCCGCGACAGGGGTATGGCTACACCTTC TRBD1 14 TRBJ1-2 NA TRBV12-5
CASSWRGVPNEKLFF TGTGCCAGTAGTTGGAGAGGGGTCCCTAATGAAAAACTGTTTTTT NA 15 TRBJ1-4 NA TRBV19
CASSQASGLLTGELFF TGCGCCAGCAGCCAAGCCTCGGGACTACTGACCGGGGAGCTGTTTTTT TRBD2 16 TRBJ2-2 NA TRBV4-3
CASSRPHLTRDNEQFF TGTGCCAGTAGTAGGCCCCATCTCACTAGGGACAATGAGCAGTTCTTC NA 16 TRBJ2-1 NA TRBV19
CASTSGGEQFF TGTGCCAGCACTAGCGGGGGTGAGCAGTTCTTC TRBD2 11 TRBJ2-1 NA TRBV2
CASSLPGSNYGYTF TGTGCCAGCAGCCTGCCGGGCTCAAACTATGGCTACACCTTC NA 14 TRBJ1-2 once TRBV11-2
CASSELEHDTGELFF TGTGCCAGCAGTGAATTGGAGCACGACACCGGGGAGCTGTTTTTT NA 15 TRBJ2-2 NA TRBV6-1
CASRKGQGVYGYTF TGTGCCAGCAGAAAGGGACAGGGAGTCTATGGCTACACCTTC TRBD1 14 TRBJ1-2 NA TRBV7-3
CASSYFPGGQGNYGYTF TGTGCCAGCAGCTATTTCCCGGGGGGACAGGGAAACTATGGCTACACCTTC TRBD1 17 TRBJ1-2 NA TRBV11-2
CASSSAWQGANSYTF TGCGCCAGCAGCTCCGCTTGGCAGGGGGCAAATTCCTACACCTTC TRBD1 15 TRBJ1-2 few TRBV5-1
CASSILADSYEQYF TGTGCCAGTAGTATTTTGGCAGACAGCTACGAGCAGTACTTC NA 14 TRBJ2-7 NA TRBV19